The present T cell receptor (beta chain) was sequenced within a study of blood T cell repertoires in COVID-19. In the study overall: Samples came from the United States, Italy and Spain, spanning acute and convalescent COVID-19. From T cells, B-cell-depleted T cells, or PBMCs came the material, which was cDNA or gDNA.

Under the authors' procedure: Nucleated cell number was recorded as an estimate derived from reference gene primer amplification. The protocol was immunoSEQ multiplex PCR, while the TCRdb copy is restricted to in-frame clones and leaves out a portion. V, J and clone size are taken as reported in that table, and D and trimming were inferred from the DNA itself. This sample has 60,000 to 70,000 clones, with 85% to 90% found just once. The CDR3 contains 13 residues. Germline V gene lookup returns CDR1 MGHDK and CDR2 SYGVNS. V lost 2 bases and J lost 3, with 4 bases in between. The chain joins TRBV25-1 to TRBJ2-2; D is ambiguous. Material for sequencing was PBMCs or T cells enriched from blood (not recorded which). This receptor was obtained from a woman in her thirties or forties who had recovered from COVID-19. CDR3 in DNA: TGTGCCAGCAGTGAAGGGCACACCGGGGAGCTGTTTTTT. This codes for CASSEGHTGELFF. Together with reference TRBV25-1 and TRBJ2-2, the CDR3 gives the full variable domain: EADIYQTPRYLVIGTGKKITLECSQTMGHDKMYWYQQDPGMELHLIHYSYGVNSTEKGDLSSESTVSRIRTEHFPLTLESARPSHTSQYLCASSEGHTGELFFGEGSRLTVL.